What follows are 2 T cell receptor beta chains derived from one specimen sequenced in a study of tumor and adjacent non-tumor tissue in lung cancer (dated by TCRdb to between 2018 and 2020). Libraries were prepared through multiplex PCR. The sequencer was an Illumina HiSeq 2500. TCRbeta libraries were built by three rounds of nested PCR using primers (Table S4), following protocols modified from ARM-PCR. The public sequencing data were trimmed at Q25 with fastp and processed into clonotypes with MiXCR by TCRdb, which kept only in-frame beta chains. A single entry per CDR3 protein holds the most common genes and DNA from its merged rows. For this sample there are more than 120,000 distinct CDR3 sequences; around 67% appear just once. The top ten clonotypes cover 18% of the sample. RNA was isolated from bulk unsorted tissue, and RNA quality was assessed with a NanoDrop ND-1000 and an Agilent 2100. The sequencing sample was made of lung tumor tissue. The receptors were sampled from a man aged 60 to 69 with small cell lung cancer.

A note on this clonotype: One junction end does not reproduce the germline sequence, and a read error may be involved. The rearrangement uses TRBV11-2 and TRBJ2-1; tentative D call: TRBD1 (6 bases). Germline CDR1 is SGHAT and CDR2 is FQNNGV. The CDR3 totals 15 residues. Here the CDR3 DNA reads TGTGACAGCAGCGCCGAGTGGCAGGGGAAAGGAGAGCAATTCTTC. Its translation: CDSSAEWQGKGEQFF.

The chain links TRBV21-1 to TRBJ2-7; the D call TRBD1 from the table was never checked on the DNA. TRBV21-1 is a pseudogene. The CDR3 contains 16 residues. The CDR3 DNA reads as TGTGCCAACAGCAGGGGAAGCCCCACAGGCTCCTACGAGCAGTACTTC. This sequence encodes CANSRGSPTGSYEQYF.